Below, one TCR beta chain is given with its context. Its antigen is unknown. The V gene's germline CDR1 is LGHNA and CDR2 YSLEER. CDR3 length: 16 residues. Trimming stripped 0 bases from V and 4 bases from J, with 15 bases between. The record originates from a study of blood T cells in healthy people across ages. Study-wide results and limits: PBMCs went unsorted, and a conclusive naive versus antigen-experienced comparison was therefore prevented.

Next came a second PCR, run for about 6 to 12 cycles, which used a sample-barcoded 5' primer along with a J-beta primer mix. Each CDR3 protein gets one entry after TCRdb re-called the 5' RACE reads with MiXCR. The table includes 1.5 million to 2 million distinct CDR3 sequences, around half detected once. J is TRBJ2-5 and V is TRBV4-3; tentatively, D is TRBD2 (6 bases). This receptor was identified in a woman in her forties in good health. Sequences were obtained from blood. The CDR3 region has the DNA TGCGCCAGCAGCCAAGATGCGGGGTACGAGGGAGAGACCCAGTACTTC. Protein sequence: CASSQDAGYEGETQYF.